This TCR beta chain was sequenced during a study of CD4 T cells in relation to SARS-CoV-2 and coronaviruses. Trimming pared 2 bases from V and 6 bases from J, leaving 13 bases between. There are 13 residues in the CDR3. The germline gives CDR1 GTSNPN, CDR2 SVGIG (reference sequence). The table came from immunoSEQ multiplex PCR; TCRdb's copy has only in-frame clones and leaves some out. The table shows approximately 40,000 clones, with 70% to 80% occurring only once. Details on this clone: Its antigen is currently unknown.

The clonotype comes from an adult with COVID-19. The V call is TRBV30, the J call TRBJ1-1, with a weak D call TRBD1 (5 bases). What was sequenced was memory CD4+ T cells from PBMCs, cultured in vitro. As DNA, the CDR3 is TGTGCCTGGAGTCTTTGGGGGTTCGCTGAAGCTTTCTTT. Encoded protein: CAWSLWGFAEAFF.